The TCR beta chain described here comes from a study of T cells in Graves' hyperthyroidism and ophthalmopathy. With duration under 3 months, ophthalmopathy was active: Clinical Activity Score at least 3, NOSPECS at least 4. The PBMCs were taken from around 9 ml of fresh peripheral blood. Trimming cost V 7 bases and J 4 bases; bases outside gene matches: 5. CDR3 length: 13 amino acids. Per the germline V gene, CDR1 is SQVTM and CDR2 is ANQGSEA. The source material, RNA transcripts, was used to amplify TCR beta CDR3 regions. HTBI primers drove first-round RT-PCR of the TCR CDR3. TCRdb re-called the multiplex PCR reads through MiXCR, storing one row per CDR3 protein. This repertoire shows roughly 640,000 distinct CDR3 sequences, 16% found once; its top ten account for about 3.5%.

The chain employs TRBV29-1 and TRBJ2-7; 12 nucleotides match TRBD2. What was sequenced was blood. This clonotype was sampled from a woman aged 40-49 years with Graves' ophthalmopathy. DNA for the CDR3: TGCAGCGGACTAGCGGGAGTAGGTTACGAGCAGTACTTC. It yields the protein CSGLAGVGYEQYF.